These T cell receptor beta chains were read from a single sample in a study of T-cell memory formation after mild COVID-19. TCRdb called the 5' RACE reads again in MiXCR, with one record for every CDR3 protein. The table includes hundreds of thousands of distinct CDR3 sequences, approximately 15% detected once. Input material: PBMCs or a T cell subset sorted from them (not recorded which). All receptors derive from a young man who had mild COVID-19 (a few samples of this study predate the infection). Cell type and time point are not known. CDR3s include the opening cysteine and the closing phenylalanine or tryptophan. The D gene is left open where the match is weak. The size of a clone is reported for some rows only, either as once, few or many, or as a class for expanded clones.

V	J	D	size	CDR3	DNA
TRBV27	TRBJ2-1	TRBD1	few	CASRDSSYNEQFF	TGTGCCAGCCGGGACAGTTCCTACAATGAGCAGTTCTTC
TRBV10-3	TRBJ2-3	TRBD2	few	CAISEAFSGTSGAITDTQYF	TGTGCCATCAGTGAAGCCTTCTCCGGGACTAGCGGGGCGATCACAGATACGCAGTATTTT
TRBV12-3/TRBV12-4	TRBJ2-6	NA	few	CASSYGDSTGANVLTF	TGTGCCAGCAGTTATGGGGATTCCACCGGGGCCAACGTCCTGACTTTC
TRBV2	TRBJ2-7	TRBD1	NA	CATRDRGYEQYF	TGTGCCACCCGGGACAGGGGCTACGAGCAGTACTTC
TRBV5-1	TRBJ2-3	TRBD2	NA	CASSRGTSGKGTDTQYF	TGCGCCAGCAGCCGCGGGACTAGCGGTAAGGGCACAGATACGCAGTATTTT
TRBV6-1	TRBJ2-5	TRBD1	few	CAIAWTGRPETQYF	TGTGCCATCGCCTGGACAGGTCGACCTGAGACCCAGTACTTC
TRBV20-1	TRBJ1-1	NA	many	CSAHREMNTEAFF	TGCAGTGCTCACAGAGAGATGAACACTGAAGCTTTCTTT
TRBV4-3	TRBJ1-2	NA	many	CASSQDLLDSTAYYGYTF	TGCGCCAGCAGCCAAGATCTTTTGGACTCGACAGCGTACTATGGCTACACCTTC
TRBV12-3/TRBV12-4	TRBJ2-1	TRBD2	NA	CASSLQTSGGRGSYNEQFF	TGTGCCAGCAGTTTGCAGACTAGCGGGGGGCGAGGGTCCTACAATGAGCAGTTCTTC
TRBV20-1	TRBJ2-3	TRBD2	few	CSARLGTSETDTQYF	TGCAGTGCTAGACTAGGGACTAGCGAGACAGATACGCAGTATTTT
TRBV5-1	TRBJ2-5	NA	many	CASSLEAASGTQYF	TGCGCCAGCAGCTTGGAAGCGGCCTCGGGGACCCAGTACTTC
TRBV7-9	TRBJ1-2	NA	many	CASSSRGYGYTF	TGTGCCAGCAGCTCCAGGGGCTATGGCTACACCTTC
TRBV24-1	TRBJ2-1	NA	NA	CATSDAFGEQFF	TGTGCCACCAGTGATGCCTTTGGGGAGCAGTTCTTC
TRBV20-1	TRBJ1-5	TRBD1	NA	CSAGRTGEHQPQHF	TGCAGTGCTGGCAGGACAGGGGAGCATCAGCCCCAGCATTTT
TRBV5-1	TRBJ1-6	NA	few	CASSQLQGSYNSPLHF	TGCGCCAGCAGCCAGTTACAGGGTTCCTATAATTCACCCCTCCACTTT
TRBV24-1	TRBJ2-6	NA	NA	CATDASSGANVLTF	TGTGCCACCGACGCAAGCTCTGGGGCCAACGTCCTGACTTTC
TRBV6-6	TRBJ1-2	NA	few	CASTLWSLGDGYTF	TGTGCCAGCACCTTGTGGTCTTTGGGTGATGGCTACACCTTC
TRBV24-1	TRBJ1-5	TRBD1	few	CATSGHTGGWGNQPQHF	TGTGCCACCAGTGGTCATACAGGGGGGTGGGGCAATCAGCCCCAGCATTTT
TRBV9	TRBJ2-7	NA	once	CASSVGWVAPDEQYF	TGTGCCAGCAGCGTAGGATGGGTGGCCCCGGACGAGCAGTACTTC
TRBV15	TRBJ2-1	TRBD1	NA	CATSSTDRVDNEQFF	TGTGCCACCAGCAGTACGGACAGGGTGGACAATGAGCAGTTCTTC
TRBV4-2	TRBJ1-6	NA	few	CASSQGQDLSYNSPLHF	TGTGCCAGCAGCCAAGGGCAGGACCTCTCCTATAATTCACCCCTCCACTTT
TRBV29-1	TRBJ2-7	NA	few	CSVAGPYEQYF	TGCAGCGTTGCTGGTCCCTACGAGCAGTACTTC
TRBV10-3	TRBJ1-2	NA	NA	CAISPDRSGYTF	TGTGCCATCTCACCCGACAGGTCTGGCTACACCTTC
TRBV11-2	TRBJ2-1	TRBD1	NA	CASSLGGTGVNEQFF	TGTGCCAGCAGCTTAGGAGGGACAGGGGTAAATGAGCAGTTCTTC
TRBV12-3/TRBV12-4	TRBJ1-2	NA	NA	CASSPQALGGYTF	TGTGCCAGCAGTCCCCAAGCCCTCGGGGGCTACACCTTC
TRBV20-1	TRBJ2-4	NA	NA	CSAFTSDSGNIQYF	TGCAGTGCTTTCACCTCAGATTCGGGAAACATTCAGTACTTC
TRBV4-1	TRBJ2-3	NA	many	CASSQATDTQYF	TGCGCCAGCAGCCAAGCCACAGATACGCAGTATTTT
TRBV4-3	TRBJ1-2	NA	NA	CASSQDPPPVLYGYTF	TGCGCCAGCAGCCAAGATCCGCCCCCGGTATTATATGGCTACACCTTC
TRBV3-1	TRBJ1-1	NA	NA	CASSQASTGRNTEAFF	TGTGCCAGCAGCCAAGCTTCCACAGGACGGAACACTGAAGCTTTCTTT
TRBV6-5	TRBJ2-1	TRBD2	few	CASSKGLAGGNEQFF	TGTGCCAGCAGTAAGGGACTAGCGGGGGGCAATGAGCAGTTCTTC
TRBV25-1	TRBJ1-1	NA	NA	CASSELLGGNTEAFF	TGTGCCAGCAGTGAATTGTTGGGGGGGAACACTGAAGCTTTCTTT
TRBV7-9	TRBJ1-1	TRBD1	NA	CASSSDRGITEAFF	TGTGCCAGCAGCTCCGACAGGGGGATCACTGAAGCTTTCTTT
TRBV13	TRBJ2-1	NA	few	CASSQDKGEQFF	TGTGCCAGCAGCCAAGATAAGGGGGAGCAGTTCTTC
TRBV20-1	TRBJ1-5	NA	few	CSARAGQSNQPQHF	TGCAGTGCTAGAGCAGGGCAGAGCAATCAGCCCCAGCATTTT